This T cell receptor (beta chain) is drawn from a study of blood T cell repertoires in COVID-19. For the study at large: Samples of COVID-19 (acute and convalescent) were obtained from the United States, Italy and Spain. Nucleic acid was either cDNA or gDNA, and it came from T cells, B-cell-depleted T cells, or PBMCs.

Trimming removed 4 bases from V and 3 bases from J; junction bases left unmatched: 11. The CDR3 has 17 residues. Germline V gives CDR1 SGHRS, CDR2 YFSETQ. Profiling relied on immunoSEQ multiplex PCR, and the TCRdb table lists in-frame clones only, not all of them. Of around 110,000 clones in the sample, 80% to 90% are singletons; the top ten hold more than 4%. Sequencing was performed on peripheral blood. V and J are TRBV5-1 and TRBJ2-1; 9 bases match TRBD1. This TCR came from a middle-aged man with acute or convalescent COVID-19. The CDR3 loop reads CASSPEPGTGYYNEQFF. The DNA of the CDR3 is TGCGCCAGCAGCCCGGAACCCGGGACAGGGTACTACAATGAGCAGTTCTTC.